The 21 T cell receptor beta chains below come from one sample, sequenced in a study of blood T cell repertoires in COVID-19. TCRdb's table, derived via immunoSEQ multiplex PCR, lists solely in-frame clones and lacks some. Of 150,000 to 200,000 clones in the sample, about 80% were seen once. The source material was PBMCs or T cells enriched from blood (not recorded which). These receptors all come from a woman aged 60-75 years who had recovered from COVID-19.

The chain couples TRBV10-1 to TRBJ1-2; D not resolved. The length of the CDR3 is 12 residues. Between the trimmed V and J ends, which lost 11 bases and 3 bases, there was a span of 13 bases. The germline V gene has CDR1 WNHNN and CDR2 SYGVQD (reference sequence). The CDR3 sequence is CAPRFLDYGYTF. In DNA form, the CDR3 reads TGCGCCCCGAGGTTTCTGGACTATGGCTACACCTTC.

The chain couples TRBV3-1 (or the pseudogene TRBV3-2) to TRBJ2-5; 8 bases are a match to TRBD2. CDR3 size: 17 residues. Germline lookup yields CDR1 LGHDT and CDR2 YNNKEL (reference sequence). Unmatched junction bases numbered 13, after V lost 2 bases and J lost 5 bases. DNA of the CDR3: TGTGCCAGCAGCCAAAATCGCCGACTAGCGCGGGGGGAGACCCAGTACTTC. Amino acids: CASSQNRRLARGETQYF.

The chain is built from TRBV7-3 and TRBJ2-1; TRBD2 might be the D (6 bases). Germline V gives CDR1 SGHTA, CDR2 FQGTGA. Trimming shortened V by 1 base and J by 8 bases, and 15 bases separated the two germline ends. CDR3 size: 15 residues. The CDR3 nucleotides read TGTGCCAGCAGCTTAATGTGGGGAGGTCGGGATGAGCAGTTCTTC. This codes for CASSLMWGGRDEQFF.

The V gene is TRBV11-2, the J gene TRBJ1-1; D gene uncertain. Germline V gives CDR1 SGHAT, CDR2 FQNNGV. Trimming left V 1 base short and J 4 bases short, with 7 bases between. CDR3 size: 13 residues. This CDR3 is CASSLGASTEAFF. As DNA, the CDR3 is TGTGCCAGCAGCTTAGGTGCCAGCACTGAAGCTTTCTTT.

The table lists this clone with a few counts. The rearrangement joins TRBV12-3 or TRBV12-4 to TRBJ2-1, with 7 bases aligning to TRBD1. This CDR3 region has 13 residues. The J segment lost 9 bases and the V segment lost 10 bases, leaving 12 bases of the junction unmatched. The CDR3 DNA sequence: TGTGCCACCCAGGGACAGCTCGTCGGTGAGCAGTTCTTC. As protein: CATQGQLVGEQFF.

The V and J genes are TRBV5-1 and TRBJ1-3, with 9 positions matching TRBD1. J gave up 4 bases and V 3 bases, and 5 bases lay outside the gene matches. This CDR3 region has 15 residues. Germline CDR1 is SGHRS and CDR2 is YFSETQ. The CDR3 loop reads CASSYRTGAGNTIYF. The DNA of the CDR3 is TGCGCCAGCAGCTACCGGACAGGGGCAGGAAACACCATATATTTT.

The chain's CDR3 is CASSATSGAYNEQFF. In DNA, the CDR3 is TGTGCCAGCTCGGCGACTAGCGGGGCCTACAATGAGCAGTTCTTC. The chain uses TRBV18 and TRBJ2-1, with TRBD2 identical over 11 bases. This CDR3 is built from 15 residues. In germline, CDR1 is KGHSH, CDR2 LQKENI. J gave up 2 bases and V 6 bases, and 3 bases lay outside the gene matches.

The chain links TRBV24-1 to TRBJ1-1; D is uncertain. This CDR3 has 14 amino acids. Germline assignment: CDR1 KGHDR and CDR2 SFDVKD. V gave up 5 bases and J gave up 1 base, with 10 bases separating them. CDR3 sequence: CATSVAGSNTEAFF. DNA of the CDR3: TGTGCCACCAGTGTTGCGGGCTCGAACACTGAAGCTTTCTTT.

With regard to this clone: Other DNA sequences in this sample translate to the same CDR3. This chain links TRBV4-1 with TRBJ1-3; unclear D gene. The CDR3 covers 13 residues. V gave up 1 base and J gave up 2 bases, with 3 bases separating them. Germline V CDR1 and CDR2: MGHRA, YSYEKL. The CDR3 DNA is TGCGCCAGCAGCCAAGCTGCTGGAAACACCATATATTTT. It is translated as CASSQAAGNTIYF.

The chain uses TRBV6-5 and TRBJ2-3; 9 bases map to TRBD2. V shed 11 bases, J shed 2 bases, and the junction held 5 bases outside the gene matches. CDR3 length equals 13 residues. Germline-derived CDR1 and CDR2 are MNHEY and SVGAGI. Here the CDR3 DNA reads TGTGCCGCGGGGGGGCTTTTCACAGATACGCAGTATTTT. Encoded protein: CAAGGLFTDTQYF.

The CDR3 spells CASSAWTGHTEAFF. As DNA, the CDR3 is TGTGCCAGCAGTGCCTGGACTGGGCACACTGAAGCTTTCTTT. The chain carries TRBV27 and TRBJ1-1; D remains unclear. V was shortened by 5 bases and J by 3 bases, with 13 bases between the two germline ends. The germline V gene encodes CDR1 MNHEY and CDR2 SMNVEV (reference sequence). This CDR3 is built from 14 residues.

The CDR3 protein is CASARQGASAGELFF. DNA for the CDR3: TGTGCCAGTGCTCGACAGGGGGCGAGCGCCGGGGAGCTGTTTTTT. This chain connects TRBV5-4 to TRBJ2-2, with 10 bases aligning to TRBD1. The CDR3 totals 15 residues. Germline V gene lookup returns CDR1 SGHNT and CDR2 YYREEE (reference sequence). V lost 8 bases, J lost 6 bases, and 10 bases stayed unmatched.

The V gene is TRBV11-2, the J gene TRBJ1-1, with D possibly matching TRBD1 (5 bases). Trimming cost V 4 bases and J 11 bases, with 11 bases left between them. Germline V lookup: CDR1 SGHAT, CDR2 FQNNGV. The length of the CDR3 is 11 residues. DNA of the CDR3: TGTGCCAGCAGCTCAGGGCAAGGGGCTTTCTTT. It encodes CASSSGQGAFF.

This chain joins TRBV7-2 and TRBJ1-2; D is perhaps TRBD1 (5 bases). Trimming removed 5 bases at V and 7 bases at J, with 20 bases between. The CDR3 has 15 amino acids. The germline V gene encodes CDR1 SGHTA and CDR2 FQGNSA. CDR3 DNA: TGTGCCAGCAGCCTCCGGCCAGGGCAGGGAAGTGGCTACACCTTC. As protein: CASSLRPGQGSGYTF.

This clone was detected only a few times. In the same sample, other DNA sequences code for this CDR3. The chain employs TRBV6-5 and TRBJ2-5; TRBD2 agrees at 9 bases. CDR1 and CDR2 (germline): MNHEY, SVGAGI. The V gene end was trimmed by 3 bases and the J gene end by 0 bases; junction bases not matched to a gene: 5. The CDR3 totals 16 residues. Here the CDR3 reads CASSYSQRGDQETQYF. The CDR3 bases are TGTGCCAGCAGTTATTCTCAGCGGGGGGACCAAGAGACCCAGTACTTC.

CDR3 nucleotide sequence: TGTGCCAGCAGTTTCCTTGGGCGGCCCCAGCATTTT. Translated, it gives CASSFLGRPQHF. V gene TRBV27 combines with J gene TRBJ1-5; D is uncertain. Germline V gene data show CDR1 as MNHEY and CDR2 as SMNVEV (reference sequence). The CDR3 length is 12 residues. The V end was cut by 3 bases, the J end by 9 bases, with 9 bases between.

The table lists this clone with a few counts. The gene calls are TRBV6-6 and TRBJ1-2, with 8 positions matching TRBD1. Germline lookup yields CDR1 MNHNY and CDR2 SVGAGI (reference sequence). The CDR3 has 14 amino acids. With 6 bases clipped from V and 8 bases from J, the junction kept 11 bases outside the gene matches. CDR3 protein: CASSPGGARVGYTF. The CDR3 region has the DNA TGTGCCAGCAGCCCAGGGGGCGCGAGGGTAGGCTACACCTTC.

This clone appeared once. The V and J genes are TRBV19 and TRBJ2-7; D unclear. The CDR3 sequence is 14 residues long. V shed 3 bases and J shed 3 bases, with 12 bases lying between them. CDR1 LNHDA and CDR2 SQIVND come from the germline V gene (reference sequence). The CDR3 nucleotides read TGTGCCAGTAGTATGACCGGTACGGGCTACGAGCAGTACTTC. It specifies CASSMTGTGYEQYF.

The chain uses TRBV4-1 and TRBJ2-7, with 9 bases aligning to TRBD2. Germline CDR1 is MGHRA and CDR2 is YSYEKL. V trimming: 4 bases; J trimming: 2 bases; junction bases outside the gene matches: 6. The CDR3 spans 15 residues. DNA for the CDR3: TGCGCCAGCAGCCGGGTAGCGGGGGCCGCCTACGAGCAGTACTTC. Protein: CASSRVAGAAYEQYF.

In its sample, this clone was seen a few times. The DNA of the CDR3 is TGTGCCAGCAGCCCCAGTGGCGGAGGGCGCTATGGCTACACCTTC. Amino acid sequence: CASSPSGGGRYGYTF. This chain joins TRBV5-8 and TRBJ1-2; D not certain. The V end was cut by 4 bases, the J end by 4 bases, with 17 bases between. CDR1 is SGHTS and CDR2 is YDEGEE in the germline V gene. This CDR3 is 15 amino acids long.

Here the CDR3 reads CASLGQGDSPLHF. In DNA, the CDR3 is TGTGCCAGCTTGGGACAGGGGGATTCACCCCTCCACTTT. The chain combines TRBV2 with TRBJ1-6; 11 bases line up with TRBD1. From germline, CDR1 is SNHLY and CDR2 FYNNEI. The length of the CDR3 is 13 residues. Losses at the gene ends were 8 bases for V and 8 bases for J; bases not matched to a gene: 2.